Following are 2 T cell receptor beta chains from one sample sequenced in a study of cytomegalovirus exposure and HLA in healthy donors. PCR used 60 Vbeta primers and 13 Jbeta primers. The method was immunoSEQ multiplex PCR; TCRdb's version includes in-frame clones alone and lacks a portion of them. This table has more than 95,000 clones, over 70% appearing once. Sequenced sample: PBMCs. Receptors originate from a male donor in good health and CMV-seronegative.

A word on this clone: The sample carries other DNA sequences with the same CDR3. This CDR3 reads CAWKTGTNSYEQYF. The CDR3 DNA is TGTGCCTGGAAGACCGGGACTAACTCCTACGAGCAGTACTTC. This chain joins TRBV30 and TRBJ2-7; 7 bases map to TRBD2. Trimming removed 4 bases from V and 0 bases from J; junction bases left unmatched: 6. CDR1 and CDR2 from the germline V gene are GTSNPN and SVGIG (reference sequence). The CDR3 spans 14 residues.

CDR3 coding DNA: TGTGCCAGCAACCGACAGTACATCTCCTACGAGCAGTACTTC. Its translation is CASNRQYISYEQYF. The chain uses TRBV5-5 and TRBJ2-7, with D possibly being TRBD1 (5 bases). Germline V gene sequence: CDR1 SGHKS, CDR2 YYEKEE (reference sequence). Trimming removed 6 bases at V and 0 bases at J, with 13 bases between. The CDR3 has 14 amino acids.